The 25 T cell receptor beta chains given below trace back to one sample, sequenced in a study of Tregs in tolerant kidney transplant recipients. The protocol was immunoSEQ multiplex PCR, while the TCRdb copy is restricted to in-frame clones and leaves out a portion. Counted here are around 70,000 clones, 80% to 95% occurring once; the ten biggest clones make up about 10%. The sequences come from CD8+ T cells from blood, collected before the transplant. These receptors originate from a human donor who received a combined kidney and bone marrow transplant.

Concerning this clone: An end of the junction differs from the germline gene, which may be a read error. The chain employs TRBV6-5 and TRBJ1-2, with TRBD1 as a possible D gene (6 bases). The CDR3 contains 12 residues. CDR1 is MNHEY and CDR2 is SVGAGI in the germline V gene. CDR3: CASRQGIVGYAF. CDR3 coding DNA: TGTGCCAGCAGACAGGGAATCGTAGGCTACGCCTTC.

The chain recombines TRBV10-3 with TRBJ1-2; maybe TRBD1 (5 bases). Germline V gene data show CDR1 as ENHRY and CDR2 as SYGVKD. V lost 5 bases and J lost 2, with 12 bases in between. CDR3 size: 14 residues. CDR3 loop: CAISLKGLNYGYTF. The CDR3 nucleotides are TGTGCCATCAGTCTTAAGGGACTGAACTATGGCTACACCTTC.

The genes are TRBV29-1 and TRBJ2-7; 9 bases are shared with TRBD1. The germline gives CDR1 SQVTM, CDR2 ANQGSEA. J lost 1 base, V lost 3 bases, and 10 bases had no gene match. The CDR3 runs 16 residues. The CDR3 bases are TGCAGCGTTGAGGTTCTCCGGACAGGGGTTTCCTACGAGCAGTACTTC. Protein: CSVEVLRTGVSYEQYF.

This rearrangement joins TRBV14 to TRBJ2-7, with a tentative D call TRBD1 (6 bases). The CDR3 is 15 amino acids. V lost 6 bases and J lost 4, with 19 bases in between. In germline, CDR1 is SGHDN, CDR2 FVKESK. The CDR3 spells CASSTSQTGRYEQYF. For the CDR3, the DNA is TGTGCCAGCAGTACCTCCCAGACAGGTCGGTACGAGCAGTACTTC.

The J gene is TRBJ2-7, the V gene TRBV4-1; TRBD2 matches at 11 bases. CDR3 length equals 15 residues. Germline V gene sequence: CDR1 MGHRA, CDR2 YSYEKL. Losses at the gene ends were 0 bases for V and 2 bases for J; bases not matched to a gene: 0. CDR3 in amino acids: CASSQELAGAYEQYF. The CDR3 DNA is TGCGCCAGCAGCCAAGAACTAGCGGGGGCCTACGAGCAGTACTTC.

This chain joins TRBV9 and TRBJ2-1, with no clear D. The CDR3 extends over 13 amino acids. With 0 bases removed from V and 8 bases from J, the gap between germline ends came to 9 bases. Germline V gene data show CDR1 as SGDLS and CDR2 as YYNGEE. CDR3 sequence reads: CASSVGSSHEQFF. CDR3 coding DNA: TGTGCCAGCAGCGTAGGGAGCTCCCATGAGCAGTTCTTC.

The rearrangement links TRBV11-3 to TRBJ2-1, with D maybe TRBD1 (6 bases). Germline assignment: CDR1 SGHNT and CDR2 YENEEA. The CDR3 sequence is 12 residues long. Trimming shortened V by 5 bases and J by 9 bases, and 11 bases separated the two germline ends. CDR3 DNA sequence: TGTGCCAGCAGCGCGACAGGTATTGAGCAGTTCTTC. This sequence encodes CASSATGIEQFF.

V gene TRBV5-6 combines with J gene TRBJ2-4; D may be TRBD2 (6 bases). CDR1 is SGHDT, CDR2 YYEEEE, per germline. The CDR3 loop spans 13 amino acids. Trimming took off 0 bases at V and 9 bases at J, with 10 bases between the two ends. The CDR3 DNA is TGTGCCAGCAGCTTGGGGGTGGGGGGCATTCAGTACTTC. This translates into CASSLGVGGIQYF. Full variable domain (rest looked up from reference TRBV5-6 and TRBJ2-4): DAGVTQSPTHLIKTRGQQVTLRCSPKSGHDTVSWYQQALGQGPQFIFQYYEEEERQRGNFPDRFSGHQFPNYSSELNVNALLLGDSALYLCASSLGVGGIQYFGAGTRLSVL.

The chain carries TRBV11-2 and TRBJ2-4, with no clear D. The CDR3 has 11 amino acids. Looked up from germline, CDR1 is SGHAT and CDR2 is FQNNGV. V lost 1 base to trimming and J lost 12 bases, with 7 bases between them. CDR3 residues: CASSLGAAQYF. The CDR3 DNA reads as TGTGCCAGCAGCTTAGGGGCAGCTCAGTACTTC.

The V gene is TRBV7-9, the J gene TRBJ1-2, with D unclear. This CDR3 is built from 16 residues. Germline CDR1 is SEHNR and CDR2 is FQNEAQ (reference sequence). V lost 5 bases and J 0 bases, leaving 16 bases between the germline ends. The CDR3 reads CASSTPGRPTNYGYTF. The DNA of the CDR3 is TGTGCCAGCAGCACCCCTGGCAGGCCGACTAACTATGGCTACACCTTC.

The V and J genes are TRBV23-1 and TRBJ2-3, with a weak D call TRBD2 (5 bases). TRBV23-1 carries the ORF label, with uncertain function. The CDR3 consists of 18 residues. Deletions cut 0 bases from V and 3 bases from J, with 19 bases between. DNA for the CDR3: TGCGCCAGCAGTCAATCGATAGGGAGCGGACCCACGACAGATACGCAGTATTTT. The encoded protein is CASSQSIGSGPTTDTQYF.

The rearrangement uses TRBV11-2 and TRBJ2-5; TRBD2 matches 7 bases. J gave up 0 bases and V 3 bases, and 4 bases lay outside the gene matches. The CDR3 covers 15 residues. The germline V gene encodes CDR1 SGHAT and CDR2 FQNNGV. CDR3 coding DNA: TGTGCCAGCAGCTTCTGGCTAGCGGACCAAGAGACCCAGTACTTC. Translation: CASSFWLADQETQYF.

This clone was found a few times. This rearrangement joins TRBV7-3 to TRBJ2-2; D perhaps matches TRBD1 (6 bases). Germline assignment: CDR1 SGHTA and CDR2 FQGTGA. CDR3 size: 14 residues. Trimming cost V 8 bases and J 1 base, with 11 bases left between them. The CDR3 here is CASHQGQNTGELFF. Written as DNA, the CDR3 is TGTGCCAGCCACCAGGGACAGAACACCGGGGAGCTGTTTTTT.

V is TRBV4-1 and J is TRBJ1-1; TRBD1 agrees at 11 bases. CDR3 length: 18 amino acids. With 4 bases clipped from V and 0 bases from J, the junction kept 10 bases outside the gene matches. Germline assignment: CDR1 MGHRA and CDR2 YSYEKL. CDR3 nucleotide sequence: TGCGCCAGCAGCCGAGGGACAGGGGGTAGTAGAATGAACACTGAAGCTTTCTTT. It is translated as CASSRGTGGSRMNTEAFF.

This chain's CDR3 is CASSLASSGGINSYEQYF. For the CDR3, the DNA is TGTGCCAGCAGCTTAGCGTCTAGCGGGGGAATAAACTCCTACGAGCAGTACTTC. This rearrangement joins TRBV7-9 to TRBJ2-7, with 10 bases identical to TRBD2. With V trimmed by 0 bases and J by 0 bases, 8 bases remained unmatched. This CDR3 is built from 18 residues. From germline, CDR1 is SEHNR and CDR2 FQNEAQ (reference sequence). Variable domain in full (rest from reference TRBV7-9 and TRBJ2-7): DTGVSQNPRHKITKRGQNVTFRCDPISEHNRLYWYRQTLGQGPEFLTYFQNEAQLEKSRLLSDRFSAERPKGSFSTLEIQRTEQGDSAMYLCASSLASSGGINSYEQYFGPGTRLTVT.

With regard to this clone: A read error may produce the germline difference seen at one junction end. This chain joins TRBV4-1 and TRBJ2-3; TRBD2 matches 7 bases. Per the germline V gene, CDR1 is MGHRA and CDR2 is YSYEKL. CDR3 length: 17 residues. The CDR3 sequence is CASSHQRASGHKDTLYF. The CDR3 bases are TGCGCCAGCAGCCACCAAAGGGCTAGCGGACATAAAGATACGCTGTATTTT.

The rearrangement uses TRBV9 and TRBJ1-4; D unresolved. Germline lookup yields CDR1 SGDLS and CDR2 YYNGEE. V lost 0 bases and J lost 5, with 8 bases in between. This CDR3 is 14 amino acids long. CDR3 amino acids: CASSVGWQNEKLFF. The CDR3 nucleotides read TGTGCCAGCAGCGTAGGTTGGCAAAATGAAAAACTGTTTTTT.

V and J are TRBV28 and TRBJ1-5, with D possibly being TRBD1 (5 bases). The germline V gene has CDR1 MDHEN and CDR2 SYDVKM. The CDR3 covers 13 residues. Trimming cost V 11 bases and J 6 bases, with 17 bases left between them. The CDR3 loop reads CAARWGGGQPQHF. The DNA for the CDR3 is TGTGCCGCACGTTGGGGCGGGGGTCAGCCCCAGCATTTT. Full variable domain (remainder filled in from reference TRBV28 and TRBJ1-5): DVKVTQSSRYLVKRTGEKVFLECVQDMDHENMFWYRQDPGLGLRLIYFSYDVKMKEKGDIPEGYSVSREKKERFSLILESASTNQTSMYLCAARWGGGQPQHFGDGTRLSIL.

The chain links TRBV4-2 to TRBJ1-1, with D maybe TRBD1 (5 bases). Germline assignment: CDR1 LGHNA and CDR2 YNFKEQ. The CDR3 is 15 residues long. V lost 0 bases and J lost 5, with 13 bases in between. CDR3 DNA: TGTGCCAGCAGCCAAGATCGTGGGGGGGGGACTGAAGCTTTCTTT. It encodes CASSQDRGGGTEAFF.

This clone was recorded once. The chain links TRBV12-5 to TRBJ2-5, with 12 bases identical to TRBD2. The CDR3 is made up of 18 amino acids. Germline V gives CDR1 LGHNT, CDR2 FRNRAP. The V and J ends lost 7 bases and 5 bases, in that order; junction bases with no gene match: 17. The CDR3 loop reads CASALQMTSGGRGETQYF. In DNA form, the CDR3 reads TGTGCTAGTGCCCTTCAAATGACTAGCGGGGGCCGAGGGGAGACCCAGTACTTC.

The chain combines TRBV30 with TRBJ1-2, with TRBD1 matching 10 bases. The CDR3 loop spans 12 amino acids. Germline values: CDR1 GTSNPN, CDR2 SVGIG (reference sequence). This CDR3 is CAARDRGEGYTF. CDR3 nucleotide sequence: TGTGCAGCCCGGGACAGGGGTGAAGGCTACACCTTC.

The chain joins TRBV5-1 to TRBJ2-7, with D possibly matching TRBD2 (5 bases). The CDR3 has 16 residues. Trimming removed 2 bases at V and 0 bases at J, with 15 bases between. Germline CDR1 reads SGHRS; CDR2 reads YFSETQ. CDR3 coding DNA: TGCGCCAGCAGCTTCTACCTCAGCGGCAGCTCCTACGAGCAGTACTTC. This encodes CASSFYLSGSSYEQYF.

J is TRBJ2-7 and V is TRBV4-1; 12 nucleotides match TRBD2. Germline V gene data show CDR1 as MGHRA and CDR2 as YSYEKL. There are 14 residues in the CDR3. The V gene end was trimmed by 8 bases and the J gene end by 6 bases; junction bases not matched to a gene: 8. Written as DNA, the CDR3 is TGCGCCAGCGGCAATGGACTAGCGGGAAGCGAGCAGTACTTC. It encodes CASGNGLAGSEQYF.

The rearrangement joins TRBV9 to TRBJ2-5; 7 nucleotides line up with TRBD1. V lost 3 bases and J lost 4; bases outside the gene matches: 6. The CDR3 has 14 residues. CDR1 and CDR2 from the germline V gene are SGDLS and YYNGEE. The CDR3 reads CASSGGGVSETQYF. The CDR3 DNA reads as TGTGCCAGCAGCGGAGGGGGCGTTTCAGAGACCCAGTACTTC.

This CDR3 is CASSLGGTGYYEQYF. The CDR3 nucleotides read TGTGCCAGCAGTTTAGGCGGGACAGGGTACTACGAGCAGTACTTC. This chain joins TRBV27 and TRBJ2-7; 9 bases line up with TRBD1. The ends lost 2 bases at V and 3 bases at J; junction bases unmatched: 5. The V gene's germline CDR1 is MNHEY and CDR2 SMNVEV (reference sequence). The CDR3 covers 15 residues.